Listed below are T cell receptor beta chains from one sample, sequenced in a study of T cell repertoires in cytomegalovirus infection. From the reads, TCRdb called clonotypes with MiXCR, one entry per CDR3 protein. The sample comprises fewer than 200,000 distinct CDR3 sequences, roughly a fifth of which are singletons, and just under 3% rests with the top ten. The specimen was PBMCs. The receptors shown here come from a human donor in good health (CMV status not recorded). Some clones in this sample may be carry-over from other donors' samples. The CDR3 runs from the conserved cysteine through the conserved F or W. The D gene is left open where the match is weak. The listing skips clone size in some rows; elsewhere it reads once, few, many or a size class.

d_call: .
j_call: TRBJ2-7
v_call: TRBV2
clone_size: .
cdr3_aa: CASSEMATVAYEQYF
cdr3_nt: TGTGCCAGCAGTGAAATGGCGACAGTAGCCTACGAGCAGTACTTC

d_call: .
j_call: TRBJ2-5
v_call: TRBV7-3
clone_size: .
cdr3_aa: CASSLSLEETQYF
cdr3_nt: TGTGCCAGCAGCTTAAGTCTAGAAGAGACCCAGTACTTC

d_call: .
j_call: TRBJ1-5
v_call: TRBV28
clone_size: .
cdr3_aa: CASSFRQGSLRNQPQHF
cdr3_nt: TGTGCCAGCAGTTTTCGGCAGGGGAGCCTTCGCAATCAGCCCCAGCATTTT

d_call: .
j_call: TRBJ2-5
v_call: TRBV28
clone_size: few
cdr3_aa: CASSPGPAGTPQETQYF
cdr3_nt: TGTGCCAGCAGTCCCGGGCCGGCAGGCACTCCACAGGAGACCCAGTACTTC

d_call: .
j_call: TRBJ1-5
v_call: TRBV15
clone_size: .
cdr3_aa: CATSRDYLDGGIGAFGNQPQHF
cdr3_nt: TGTGCCACCAGCAGAGATTATTTGGACGGTGGGATCGGGGCTTTTGGCAATCAGCCCCAGCATTTT

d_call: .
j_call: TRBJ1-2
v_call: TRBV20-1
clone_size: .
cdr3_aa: CSAASGQMGYGYTF
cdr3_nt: TGCAGTGCCGCATCCGGACAGATGGGCTATGGCTACACCTTC

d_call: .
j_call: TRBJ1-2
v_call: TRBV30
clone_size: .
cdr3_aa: CAWSVSGRGYTF
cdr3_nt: TGTGCCTGGAGTGTGTCGGGGCGCGGCTACACCTTC

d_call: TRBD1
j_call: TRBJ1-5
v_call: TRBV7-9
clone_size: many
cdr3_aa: CASSPLQDRDDQPQHF
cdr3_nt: TGTGCCAGCAGCCCCCTTCAGGACAGGGACGATCAGCCCCAGCATTTT

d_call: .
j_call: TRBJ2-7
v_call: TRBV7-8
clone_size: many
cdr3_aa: CASSLVFEPGEQYF
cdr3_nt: TGTGCCAGCAGCTTAGTTTTCGAACCGGGCGAGCAGTACTTC

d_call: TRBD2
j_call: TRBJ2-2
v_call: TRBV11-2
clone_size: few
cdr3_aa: CASSIQPGTSGISGELFF
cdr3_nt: TGTGCCAGCAGCATTCAGCCCGGCACTAGCGGGATTTCCGGGGAGCTGTTTTTT

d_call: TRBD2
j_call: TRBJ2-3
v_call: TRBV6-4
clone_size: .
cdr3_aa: CASPPRGGGTDTQYF
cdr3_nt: TGTGCCAGCCCCCCCCGGGGGGGGGGCACAGATACGCAGTATTTT

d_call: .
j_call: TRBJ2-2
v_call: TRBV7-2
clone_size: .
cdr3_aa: CASSPPGLSTGELFF
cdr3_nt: TGTGCCAGCAGCCCTCCCGGACTCTCCACCGGGGAGCTGTTTTTT

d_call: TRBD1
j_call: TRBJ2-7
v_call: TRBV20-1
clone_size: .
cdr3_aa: CSARTWGTGDSYEQYF
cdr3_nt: TGCAGTGCTAGAACATGGGGGACAGGGGACTCCTACGAGCAGTACTTC

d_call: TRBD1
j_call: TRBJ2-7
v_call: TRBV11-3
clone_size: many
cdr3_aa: CASSPVRKGAWARRSF
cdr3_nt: TGTGCCAGCAGCCCGGTCCGTAAGGGGGCTTGGGCGAGACGATCCTTC

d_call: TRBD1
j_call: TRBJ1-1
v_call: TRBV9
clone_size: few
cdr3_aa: CASSGNTGTGESTEAFF
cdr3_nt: TGTGCCAGCAGCGGCAATACCGGGACAGGGGAGTCGACTGAAGCTTTCTTT

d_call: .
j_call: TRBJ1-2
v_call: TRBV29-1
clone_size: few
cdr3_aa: CSVEVIPVYGYTF
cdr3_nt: TGCAGCGTTGAAGTTATCCCAGTCTATGGCTACACCTTC

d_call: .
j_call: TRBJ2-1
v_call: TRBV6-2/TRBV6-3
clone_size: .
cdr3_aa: CASTKAVSYNEQFF
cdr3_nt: TGTGCCAGCACCAAAGCGGTCTCCTACAATGAGCAGTTCTTC

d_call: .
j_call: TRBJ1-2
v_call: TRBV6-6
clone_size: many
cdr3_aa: CASDEGITPTHGYTF
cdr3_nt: TGTGCCAGCGACGAGGGAATCACACCGACTCATGGCTACACCTTC

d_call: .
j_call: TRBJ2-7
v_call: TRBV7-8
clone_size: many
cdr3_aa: CASSSLRTYEQYF
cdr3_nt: TGTGCCAGCAGTTCCCTAAGAACCTACGAGCAGTACTTC

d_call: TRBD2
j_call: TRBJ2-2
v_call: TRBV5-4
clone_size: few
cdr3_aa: CASRRLAGLGAGELFF
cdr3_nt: TGTGCCAGCAGGCGTCTAGCGGGCCTCGGCGCCGGGGAGCTGTTTTTT

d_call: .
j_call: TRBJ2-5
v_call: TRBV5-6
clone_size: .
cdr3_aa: CASKGRMRETQYF
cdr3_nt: TGTGCCAGCAAGGGCAGGATGAGGGAGACCCAGTACTTC

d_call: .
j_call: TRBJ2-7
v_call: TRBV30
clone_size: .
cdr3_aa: CAWSVGPYEQYF
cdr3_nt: TGTGCCTGGAGTGTAGGTCCCTACGAGCAGTACTTC

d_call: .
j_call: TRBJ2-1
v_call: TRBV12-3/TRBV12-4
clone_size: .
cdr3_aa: CASSPGAGQVSYNEQFF
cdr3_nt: TGTGCCAGCAGTCCCGGGGCTGGCCAGGTTAGTTACAATGAGCAGTTCTTC

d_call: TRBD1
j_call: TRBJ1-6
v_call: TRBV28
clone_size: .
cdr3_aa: CASSSRTGLDSPLHF
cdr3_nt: TGTGCCAGCAGTTCCAGGACAGGTCTCGATTCACCCCTCCACTTT

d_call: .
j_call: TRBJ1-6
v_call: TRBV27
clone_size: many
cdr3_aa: CASRYSTYYNSPLHF
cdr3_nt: TGTGCCAGCAGATATAGTACTTACTATAATTCACCCCTCCACTTT

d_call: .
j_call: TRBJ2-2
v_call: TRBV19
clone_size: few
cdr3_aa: CASSVYEETGELFF
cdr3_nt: TGTGCCAGTAGTGTCTACGAGGAGACCGGTGAGCTGTTTTTT

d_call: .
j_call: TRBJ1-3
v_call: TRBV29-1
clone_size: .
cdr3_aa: CSVEYPEKGNTIYF
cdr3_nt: TGCAGCGTTGAATACCCGGAGAAAGGAAACACCATATATTTT

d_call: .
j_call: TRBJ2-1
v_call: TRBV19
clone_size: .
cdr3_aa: CASSIGAYNEQFF
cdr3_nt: TGTGCCAGTAGTATAGGAGCCTACAATGAGCAGTTCTTC

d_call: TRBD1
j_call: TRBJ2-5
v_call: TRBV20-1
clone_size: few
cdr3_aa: CSALDRVVLETQYF
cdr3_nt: TGCAGTGCCCTAGACAGGGTAGTACTAGAGACCCAGTACTTC

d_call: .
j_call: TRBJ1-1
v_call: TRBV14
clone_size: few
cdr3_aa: CASSQDRSVNTEAFF
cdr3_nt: TGTGCCAGCAGCCAAGATAGGTCCGTGAACACTGAAGCTTTCTTT

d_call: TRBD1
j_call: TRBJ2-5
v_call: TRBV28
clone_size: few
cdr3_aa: CASSHGTGGLWETQYF
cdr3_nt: TGTGCCAGCAGTCACGGGACAGGGGGCCTCTGGGAGACCCAGTACTTC

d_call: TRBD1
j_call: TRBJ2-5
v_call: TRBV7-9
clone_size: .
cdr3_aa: CASSLGGTAETQYF
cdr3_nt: TGTGCCAGCAGCTTAGGGGGGACAGCGGAGACCCAGTACTTC

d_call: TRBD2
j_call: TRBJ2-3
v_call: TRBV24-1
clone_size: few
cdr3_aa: CATSDSGTSGTFTDTQYF
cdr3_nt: TGTGCCACCAGTGATTCGGGGACTAGCGGAACCTTCACAGATACGCAGTATTTT

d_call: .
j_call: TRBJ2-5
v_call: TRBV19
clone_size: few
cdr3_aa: CASEGSPETQYF
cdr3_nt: TGTGCCAGTGAGGGGTCCCCAGAGACCCAGTACTTC

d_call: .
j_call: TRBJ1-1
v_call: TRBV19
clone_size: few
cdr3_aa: CGAGHSNTEAFF
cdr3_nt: TGTGGAGCGGGACACTCGAACACTGAAGCTTTCTTT

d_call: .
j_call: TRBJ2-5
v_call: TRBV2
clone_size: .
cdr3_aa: CASSEIGETQYF
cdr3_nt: TGTGCCAGCAGTGAAATCGGAGAGACCCAGTACTTC

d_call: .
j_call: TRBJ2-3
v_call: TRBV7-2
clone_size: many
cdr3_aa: CASSSSLTQYF
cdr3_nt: TGTGCCAGCAGCTCCTCTTTAACGCAGTATTTT

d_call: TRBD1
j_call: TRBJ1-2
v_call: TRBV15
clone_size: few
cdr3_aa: CATSRDRQGGYTF
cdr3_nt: TGTGCCACCAGCAGAGATAGACAGGGGGGCTACACCTTC

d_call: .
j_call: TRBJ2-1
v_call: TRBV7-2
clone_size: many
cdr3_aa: CASSLRDSSYNEQFF
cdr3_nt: TGTGCCAGCAGCTTAAGGGACTCCTCCTACAATGAGCAGTTCTTC

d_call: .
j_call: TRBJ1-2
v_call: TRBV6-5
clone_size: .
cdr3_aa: CASSFHRGNYGYTF
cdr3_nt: TGTGCCAGCAGCTTTCACCGGGGCAACTATGGCTACACCTTC

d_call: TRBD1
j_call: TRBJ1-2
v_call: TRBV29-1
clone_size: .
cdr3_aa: CSVWTGSSYGYTF
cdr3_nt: TGCAGCGTATGGACAGGGTCTTCCTATGGCTACACCTTC

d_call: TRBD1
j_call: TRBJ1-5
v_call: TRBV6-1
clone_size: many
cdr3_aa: CASSEDWGQGATRPQHF
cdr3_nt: TGTGCCAGCAGTGAAGACTGGGGACAGGGGGCTACGCGGCCCCAGCATTTT

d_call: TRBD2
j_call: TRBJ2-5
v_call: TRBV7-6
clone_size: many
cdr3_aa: CASSLTSGKETQYF
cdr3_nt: TGTGCCAGCAGCTTAACCAGCGGGAAAGAGACCCAGTACTTC

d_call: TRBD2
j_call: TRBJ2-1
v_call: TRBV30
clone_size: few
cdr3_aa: CAWSGGGGRLSNEQFF
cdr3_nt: TGTGCCTGGTCCGGAGGCGGCGGGAGGCTTTCGAATGAGCAGTTCTTC

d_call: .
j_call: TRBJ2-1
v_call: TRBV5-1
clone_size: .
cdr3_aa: CASSFAGQRGGNEQFF
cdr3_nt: TGCGCCAGCAGCTTTGCGGGACAAAGGGGAGGGAATGAGCAGTTCTTC

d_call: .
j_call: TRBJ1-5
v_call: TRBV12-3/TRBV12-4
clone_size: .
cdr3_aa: CASSLRTVQPQHF
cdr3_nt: TGTGCCAGCAGTCTAAGGACAGTTCAGCCCCAGCATTTT

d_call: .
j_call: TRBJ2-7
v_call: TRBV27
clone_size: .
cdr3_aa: CASSLANGNTYEQYF
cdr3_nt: TGTGCCAGCAGTTTAGCGAACGGTAACACCTACGAGCAGTACTTC

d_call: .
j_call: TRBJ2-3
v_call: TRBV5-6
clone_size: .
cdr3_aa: CASTPSSTDTQYF
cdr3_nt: TGTGCCAGCACCCCATCTAGCACAGATACGCAGTATTTT

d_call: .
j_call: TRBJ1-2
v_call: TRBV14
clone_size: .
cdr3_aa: CASSQAVYGYTF
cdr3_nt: TGTGCCAGCAGCCAAGCGGTCTATGGCTACACCTTC

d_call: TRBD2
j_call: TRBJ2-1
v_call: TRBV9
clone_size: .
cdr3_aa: CASSVAWGVGGRFANEQFF
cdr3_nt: TGTGCCAGCAGCGTAGCCTGGGGGGTGGGCGGGAGGTTTGCTAATGAGCAGTTCTTC

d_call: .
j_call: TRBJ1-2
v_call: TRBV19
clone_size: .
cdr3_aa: CASSISGGVYYGYTF
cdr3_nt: TGTGCCAGTAGTATAAGTGGGGGCGTTTACTATGGCTACACCTTC

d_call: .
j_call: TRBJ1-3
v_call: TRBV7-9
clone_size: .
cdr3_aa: CASSSVSGNTIYF
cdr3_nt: TGTGCCAGCAGCTCTGTGTCGGGAAACACCATATATTTT

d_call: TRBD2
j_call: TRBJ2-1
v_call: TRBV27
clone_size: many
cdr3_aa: CASSPGTSHNEQFF
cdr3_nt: TGTGCCAGCAGTCCGGGGACTAGTCACAATGAGCAGTTCTTC

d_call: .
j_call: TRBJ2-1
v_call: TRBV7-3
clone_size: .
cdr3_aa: CASATISAPTYNEQFF
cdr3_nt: TGTGCCAGCGCAACTATATCTGCACCCACCTACAATGAGCAGTTCTTC

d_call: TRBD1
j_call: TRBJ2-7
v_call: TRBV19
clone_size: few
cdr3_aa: CASSRGPGQGTYEQYF
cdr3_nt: TGTGCCAGTAGTAGGGGCCCGGGACAGGGGACCTACGAGCAGTACTTC

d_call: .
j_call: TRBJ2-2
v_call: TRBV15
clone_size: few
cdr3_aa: CATSRGSLGTGELFF
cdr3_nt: TGTGCCACCAGCAGAGGGTCATTGGGGACCGGGGAGCTGTTTTTT

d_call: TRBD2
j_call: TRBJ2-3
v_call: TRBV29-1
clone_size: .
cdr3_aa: CSGAGVTDTQYF
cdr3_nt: TGCAGCGGAGCGGGAGTAACAGATACGCAGTATTTT

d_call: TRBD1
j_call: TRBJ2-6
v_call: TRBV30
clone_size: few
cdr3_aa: CAWSTGGSGANVLTF
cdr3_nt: TGTGCCTGGAGTACAGGGGGCTCTGGGGCCAACGTCCTGACTTTC